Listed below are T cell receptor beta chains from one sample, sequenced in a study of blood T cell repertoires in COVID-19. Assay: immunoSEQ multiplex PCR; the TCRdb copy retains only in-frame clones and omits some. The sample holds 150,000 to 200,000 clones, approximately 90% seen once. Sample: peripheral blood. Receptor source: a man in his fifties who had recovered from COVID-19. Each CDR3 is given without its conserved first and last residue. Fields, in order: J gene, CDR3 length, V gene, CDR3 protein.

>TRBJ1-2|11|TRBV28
ASSLAGRDGYT
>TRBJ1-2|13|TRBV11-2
ASSLRGGANYGYT
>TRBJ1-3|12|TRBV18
ASSQAPSGNTIY
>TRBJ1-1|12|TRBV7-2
ASSLVFRGGEAF
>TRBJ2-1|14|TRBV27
ASSFGLAGGYNEQF
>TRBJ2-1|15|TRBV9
ASSVELGGSSYNEQF
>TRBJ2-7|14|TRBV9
ASSGPGTSGRSEQY
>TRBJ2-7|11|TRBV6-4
ASSDGQVYEQY
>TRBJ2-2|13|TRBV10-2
ATYDRLFYTGELF
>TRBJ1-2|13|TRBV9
ASSGGTGGAYGYT
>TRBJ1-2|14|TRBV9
ASSVDPLSLRAGYT
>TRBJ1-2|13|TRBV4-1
ASSQPGWADYGYT
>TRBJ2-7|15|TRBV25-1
ASSELVVGSIAYEQY
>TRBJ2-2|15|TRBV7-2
ASSRVGTGANTGELF
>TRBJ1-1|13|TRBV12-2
ASRFTGTKGAEAF
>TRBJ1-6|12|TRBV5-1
ASSPGQGNSPLH
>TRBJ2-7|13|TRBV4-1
ASSHDSSPAYEQY
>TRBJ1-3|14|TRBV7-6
ASSLYREHPGNTIY
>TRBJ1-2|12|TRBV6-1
ASSEGYRDYGYT
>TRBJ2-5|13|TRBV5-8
ASSLAGTTQETQY
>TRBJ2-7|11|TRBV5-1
ASSLQGPYEQY
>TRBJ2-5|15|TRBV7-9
ASSPRAGQGTQETQY
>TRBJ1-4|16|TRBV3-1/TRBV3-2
ASSQDSGQGVINEKLF
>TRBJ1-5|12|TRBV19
ASSDRGLNQPQH
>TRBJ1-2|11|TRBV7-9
ASRATGPQGYT
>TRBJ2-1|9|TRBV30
AWSDREKQF
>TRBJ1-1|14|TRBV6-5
ASSSSGTGRYTEAF
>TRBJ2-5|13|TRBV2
ASSLLAGGWVDQY
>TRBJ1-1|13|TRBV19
ASSIGGARNTEAF
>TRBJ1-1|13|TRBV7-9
ASSLGEPMNTEAF
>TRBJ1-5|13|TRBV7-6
ASSRGQGINQPQH
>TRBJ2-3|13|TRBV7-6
ASSYKQGGTDTQY
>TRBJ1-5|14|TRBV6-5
ASSYSGQGVGQPQH
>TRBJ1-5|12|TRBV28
ASSLLGAEQPQH
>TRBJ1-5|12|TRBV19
ASSKGAGNQPQH
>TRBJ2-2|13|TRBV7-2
ASSLARQGPGELF
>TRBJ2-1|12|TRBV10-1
ASSEATVINEQF
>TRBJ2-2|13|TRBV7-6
ASSRLAGNTGELF
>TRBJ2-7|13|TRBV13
ASSLGGVSSYEQY
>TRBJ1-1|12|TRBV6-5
ASSYETGDAEAF
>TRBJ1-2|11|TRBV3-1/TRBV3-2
ASSQGQYYGYT
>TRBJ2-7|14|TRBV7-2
ASSLGIGTASYEQY
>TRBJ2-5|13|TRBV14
ASSQDIGIEETQY
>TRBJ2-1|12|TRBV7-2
ASSPDPSTGEQF
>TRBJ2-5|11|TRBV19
ASRKDRQETQY